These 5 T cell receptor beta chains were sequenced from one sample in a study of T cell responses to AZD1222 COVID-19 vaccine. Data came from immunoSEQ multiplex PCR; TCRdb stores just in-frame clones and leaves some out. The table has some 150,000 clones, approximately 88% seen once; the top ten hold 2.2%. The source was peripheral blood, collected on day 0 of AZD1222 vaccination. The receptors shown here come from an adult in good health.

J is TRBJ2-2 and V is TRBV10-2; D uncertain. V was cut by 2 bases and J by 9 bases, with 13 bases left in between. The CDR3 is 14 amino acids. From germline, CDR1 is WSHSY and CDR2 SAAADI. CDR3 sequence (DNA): TGCGCCAGCAGTGAGGGTAGACAACACCGGGAGCTGTTTTTT. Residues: CASSEGRQHRELFF.

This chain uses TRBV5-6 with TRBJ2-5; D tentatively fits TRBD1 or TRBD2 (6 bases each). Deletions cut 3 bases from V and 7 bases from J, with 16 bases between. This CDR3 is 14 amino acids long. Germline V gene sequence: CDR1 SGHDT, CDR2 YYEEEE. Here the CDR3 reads CASSSGGRRGTQYF. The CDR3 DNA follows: TGTGCCAGCAGCTCCGGGGGCAGGAGGGGGACCCAGTACTTC.

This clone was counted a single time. CDR3 sequence reads: CASSTRGYGYTF. CDR3 in DNA: TGTGCCAGCAGCACCAGGGGATATGGCTACACCTTC. V and J are TRBV9 and TRBJ1-2; D is possibly TRBD1 (6 bases). CDR1 is SGDLS, CDR2 YYNGEE, per germline. Trimming cost V 4 bases and J 5 bases, with 9 bases left between them. CDR3 length: 12 residues. The full variable domain, rest sourced from reference TRBV9 and TRBJ1-2, is DSGVTQTPKHLITATGQRVTLRCSPRSGDLSVYWYQQSLDQGLQFLIQYYNGEERAKGNILERFSAQQFPDLHSELNLSSLELGDSALYFCASSTRGYGYTFGSGTRLTVV.

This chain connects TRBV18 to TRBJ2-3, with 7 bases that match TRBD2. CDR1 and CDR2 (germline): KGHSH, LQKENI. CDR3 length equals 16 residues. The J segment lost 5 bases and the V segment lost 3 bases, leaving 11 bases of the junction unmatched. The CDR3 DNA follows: TGTGCCAGCTCACCGTCCTCACTAGCGTTGATAGATACGCAGTATTTT. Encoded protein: CASSPSSLALIDTQYF.

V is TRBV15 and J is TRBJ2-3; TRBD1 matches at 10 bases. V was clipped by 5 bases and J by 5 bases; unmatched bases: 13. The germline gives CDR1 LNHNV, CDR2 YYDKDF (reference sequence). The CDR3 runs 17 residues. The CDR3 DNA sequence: TGTGCCACCAGCCCCCGGGGGTGGGACAGGGGAAAAGATACGCAGTATTTT. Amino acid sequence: CATSPRGWDRGKDTQYF.